The TCR beta chain described here comes from a study of blood T cell repertoires in COVID-19. Overall study context: Samples came from the United States, Italy and Spain, spanning acute and convalescent COVID-19. In each case, the material was cDNA or gDNA derived from T cells, B-cell-depleted T cells, or PBMCs.

Under the authors' procedure: Quantification of nucleated cells was approximated via reference gene primer amplification. Here immunoSEQ multiplex PCR was the method, and the copy in TCRdb shows in-frame clones only, minus some. For V, J and clone size, that table is used; D and trimming come from the DNA. The sample has about 70,000 clones, around 88% seen once. The J segment lost 8 bases and the V segment lost 4 bases, leaving 11 bases of the junction unmatched. From germline, CDR1 is MNHEY and CDR2 SMNVEV (reference sequence). The length of the CDR3 is 15 residues. What was sequenced was peripheral blood. The rearrangement uses TRBV27 and TRBJ1-2, with 9 bases identical to TRBD1. The receptor was derived from a woman between 70 and 85 years old with acute or convalescent COVID-19. The CDR3 DNA reads TGTGCCAGCAGTTCCTCCCCGGGACAGGGAAAAGGCTACACCTTC. It encodes CASSSSPGQGKGYTF.